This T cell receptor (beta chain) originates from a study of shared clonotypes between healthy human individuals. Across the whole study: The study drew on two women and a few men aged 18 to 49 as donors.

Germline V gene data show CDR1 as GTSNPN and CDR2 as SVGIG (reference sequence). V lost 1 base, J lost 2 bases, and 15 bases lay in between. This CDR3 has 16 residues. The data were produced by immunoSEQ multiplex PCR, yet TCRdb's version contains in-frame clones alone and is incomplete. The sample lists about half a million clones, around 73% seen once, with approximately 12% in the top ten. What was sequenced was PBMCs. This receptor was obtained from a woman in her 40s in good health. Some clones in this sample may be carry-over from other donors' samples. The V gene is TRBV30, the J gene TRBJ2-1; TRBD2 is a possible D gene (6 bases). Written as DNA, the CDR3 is TGTGCCTGGAGTGCGGCGGCGCGGGGTACCTACAATGAGCAGTTCTTC. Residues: CAWSAAARGTYNEQFF.